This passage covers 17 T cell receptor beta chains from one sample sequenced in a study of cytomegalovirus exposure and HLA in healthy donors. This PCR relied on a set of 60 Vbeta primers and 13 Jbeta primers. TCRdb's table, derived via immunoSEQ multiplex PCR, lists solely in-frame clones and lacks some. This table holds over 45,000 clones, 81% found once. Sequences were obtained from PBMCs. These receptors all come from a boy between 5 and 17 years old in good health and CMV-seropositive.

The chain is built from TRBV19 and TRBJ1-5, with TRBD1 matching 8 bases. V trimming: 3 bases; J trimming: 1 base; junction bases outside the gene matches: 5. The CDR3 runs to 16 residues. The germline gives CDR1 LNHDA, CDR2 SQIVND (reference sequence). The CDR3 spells CASSIRTGMSNQPQHF. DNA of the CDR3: TGTGCCAGTAGTATTCGGACAGGGATGAGCAATCAGCCCCAGCATTTT.

CDR3 region: CASSYASDYEQYF. In DNA form, the CDR3 reads TGTGCCAGCAGCTACGCCTCGGACTACGAGCAGTACTTC. The chain uses TRBV7-6 and TRBJ2-5; D is ambiguous. The J call may be mistaken, given a closer DNA end match to TRBJ2-7. CDR3 length: 13 residues. Germline loops: CDR1 SGHVS, CDR2 FNYEAQ.

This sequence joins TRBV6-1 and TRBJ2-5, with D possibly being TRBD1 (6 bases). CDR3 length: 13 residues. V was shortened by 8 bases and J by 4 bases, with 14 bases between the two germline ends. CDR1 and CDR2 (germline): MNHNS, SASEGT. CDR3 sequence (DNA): TGTGCCAGCTCGGACAGAGCCTCAGAGACCCAGTACTTC. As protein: CASSDRASETQYF.

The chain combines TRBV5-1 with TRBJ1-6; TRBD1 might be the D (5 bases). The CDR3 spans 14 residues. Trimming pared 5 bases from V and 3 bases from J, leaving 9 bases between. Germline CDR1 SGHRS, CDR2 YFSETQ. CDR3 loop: CASSPDSYNSPLHF. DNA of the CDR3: TGCGCCAGCAGTCCCGACAGCTATAATTCACCCCTCCACTTT.

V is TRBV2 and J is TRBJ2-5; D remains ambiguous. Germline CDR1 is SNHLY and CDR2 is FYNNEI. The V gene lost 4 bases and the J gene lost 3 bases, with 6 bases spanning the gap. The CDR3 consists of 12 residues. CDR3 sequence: CASSAVEETQYF. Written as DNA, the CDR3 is TGTGCCAGCAGTGCGGTTGAAGAGACCCAGTACTTC.

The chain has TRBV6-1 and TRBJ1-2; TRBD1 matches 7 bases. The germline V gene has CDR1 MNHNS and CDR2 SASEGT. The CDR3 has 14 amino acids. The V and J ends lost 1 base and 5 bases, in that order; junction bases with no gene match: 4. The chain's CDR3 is CASSEEHRGYGYTF. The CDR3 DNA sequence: TGTGCCAGCAGTGAAGAACACAGGGGATATGGCTACACCTTC.

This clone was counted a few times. The CDR3 DNA reads TGTGCCAGCTCACCACTGGCTGACAGGGCACCTGGCTACACCTTC. Protein product: CASSPLADRAPGYTF. The chain is built from TRBV18 and TRBJ1-2, with 7 bases lining up with TRBD1. The germline V gene has CDR1 KGHSH and CDR2 LQKENI. CDR3 length: 15 amino acids. V trimming: 1 base; J trimming: 7 bases; junction bases outside the gene matches: 9.

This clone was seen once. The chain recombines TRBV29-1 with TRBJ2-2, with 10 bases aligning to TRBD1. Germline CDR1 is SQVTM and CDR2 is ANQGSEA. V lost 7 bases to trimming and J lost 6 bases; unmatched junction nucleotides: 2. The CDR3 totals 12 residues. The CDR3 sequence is CSGQGAAGELFF. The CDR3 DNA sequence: TGCAGCGGACAGGGGGCTGCCGGGGAGCTGTTTTTT.

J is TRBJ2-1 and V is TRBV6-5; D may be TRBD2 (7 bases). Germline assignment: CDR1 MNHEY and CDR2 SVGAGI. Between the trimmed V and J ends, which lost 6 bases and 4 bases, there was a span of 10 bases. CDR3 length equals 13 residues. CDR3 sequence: CASRGGRYNEQFF. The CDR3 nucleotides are TGTGCCAGCAGGGGGGGGCGGTACAATGAGCAGTTCTTC.

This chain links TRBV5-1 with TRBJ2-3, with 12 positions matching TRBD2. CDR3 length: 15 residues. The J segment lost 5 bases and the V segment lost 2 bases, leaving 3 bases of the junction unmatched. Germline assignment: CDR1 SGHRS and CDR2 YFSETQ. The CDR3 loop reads CASSLTSGGKDTQYF. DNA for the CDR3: TGCGCCAGCAGCTTAACTAGCGGGGGGAAAGATACGCAGTATTTT.

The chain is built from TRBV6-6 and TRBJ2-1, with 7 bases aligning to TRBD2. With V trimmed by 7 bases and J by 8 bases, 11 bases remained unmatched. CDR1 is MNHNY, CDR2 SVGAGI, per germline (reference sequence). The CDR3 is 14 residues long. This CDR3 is CASTREGSLYEQFF. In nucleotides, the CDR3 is TGTGCCAGCACAAGGGAGGGTTCCCTCTATGAGCAGTTCTTC.

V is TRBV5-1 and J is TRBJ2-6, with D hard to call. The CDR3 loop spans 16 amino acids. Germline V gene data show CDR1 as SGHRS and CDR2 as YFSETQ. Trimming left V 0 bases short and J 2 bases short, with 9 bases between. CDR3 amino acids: CASSLAVETGANVLTF. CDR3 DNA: TGCGCCAGCAGCTTGGCGGTGGAGACTGGGGCCAACGTCCTGACTTTC.

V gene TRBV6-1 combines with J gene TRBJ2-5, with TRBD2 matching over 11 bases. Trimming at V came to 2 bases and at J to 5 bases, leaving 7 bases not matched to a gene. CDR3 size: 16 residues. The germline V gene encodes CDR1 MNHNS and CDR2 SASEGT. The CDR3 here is CASSELAGGREETQYF. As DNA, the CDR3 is TGTGCCAGCAGTGAACTAGCGGGGGGCCGGGAGGAGACCCAGTACTTC.

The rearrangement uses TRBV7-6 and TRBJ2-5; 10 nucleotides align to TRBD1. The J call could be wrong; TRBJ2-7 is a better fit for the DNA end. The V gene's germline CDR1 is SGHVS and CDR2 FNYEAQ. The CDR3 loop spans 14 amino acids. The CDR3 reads CASSLGQGAYEQYF. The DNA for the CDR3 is TGTGCCAGCAGTCTCGGACAGGGGGCCTACGAGCAGTACTTC.

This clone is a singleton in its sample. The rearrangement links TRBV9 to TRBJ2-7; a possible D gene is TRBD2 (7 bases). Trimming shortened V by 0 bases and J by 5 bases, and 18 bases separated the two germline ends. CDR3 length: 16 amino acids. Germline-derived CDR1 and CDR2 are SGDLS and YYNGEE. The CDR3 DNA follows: TGTGCCAGCAGCGTAGCGAGGGGGGGCGCTTACCACGAGCAGTACTTC. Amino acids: CASSVARGGAYHEQYF.

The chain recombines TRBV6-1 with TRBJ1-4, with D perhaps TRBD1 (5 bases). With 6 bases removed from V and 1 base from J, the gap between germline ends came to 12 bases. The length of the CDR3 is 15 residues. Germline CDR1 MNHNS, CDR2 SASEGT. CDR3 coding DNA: TGTGCCAGCAGCAAGGTCGGACAAACTAATGAAAAACTGTTTTTT. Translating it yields CASSKVGQTNEKLFF.

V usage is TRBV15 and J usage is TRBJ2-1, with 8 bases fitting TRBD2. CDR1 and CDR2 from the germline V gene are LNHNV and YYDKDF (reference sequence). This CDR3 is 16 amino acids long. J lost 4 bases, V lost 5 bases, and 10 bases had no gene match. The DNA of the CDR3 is TGTGCCACCAGCGGAGTCCGGGGGGGCGCTTACAATGAGCAGTTCTTC. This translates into CATSGVRGGAYNEQFF.